Reported below is one TCR beta chain. Its antigen is still unknown. This entry is derived from a study of T cell responses to AZD1222 COVID-19 vaccine. Using immunoSEQ multiplex PCR, the repertoire was profiled, and TCRdb retains in-frame clones only, with some absent. The sample yields some 120,000 clones, almost 95% seen once. The CDR3 is 15 residues long. The germline V gene encodes CDR1 KGHSY and CDR2 FQNENV. J gave up 4 bases and V 4 bases, and 10 bases lay outside the gene matches. Overall study findings and caveats: Among the donors, most were white British and more were female, and clonal diversity was possibly underestimated. Repertoire samples came only from after the peak T cell response. Spike-spanning, vaccine-associated CD4 TCRs were dominant at 160-218 and 743-854.

Second-dose recipients at about 4 or about 12 weeks were treated as one pooled group. The source material was peripheral blood, sampled 28 days after the second AZD1222 dose. This clonotype originated in an adult who received the AZD1222 COVID-19 vaccine. The chain is built from TRBV16 and TRBJ2-7; 7 bases agree with TRBD1. The CDR3 reads CASSLTGTESYEQYF. In nucleotides, the CDR3 is TGTGCCAGCAGCCTCACCGGGACAGAGTCTTACGAGCAGTACTTC.